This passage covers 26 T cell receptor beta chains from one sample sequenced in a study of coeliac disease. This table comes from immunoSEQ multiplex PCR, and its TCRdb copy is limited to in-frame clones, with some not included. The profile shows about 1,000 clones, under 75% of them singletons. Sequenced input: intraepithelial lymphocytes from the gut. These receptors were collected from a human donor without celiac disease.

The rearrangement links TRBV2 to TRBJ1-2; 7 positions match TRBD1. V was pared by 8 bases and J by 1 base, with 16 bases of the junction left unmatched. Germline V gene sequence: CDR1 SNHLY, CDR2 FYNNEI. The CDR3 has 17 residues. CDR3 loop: CASLKTGRSGVNYGYTF. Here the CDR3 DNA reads TGTGCCAGCCTGAAGACAGGGAGGTCCGGGGTTAACTATGGCTACACCTTC. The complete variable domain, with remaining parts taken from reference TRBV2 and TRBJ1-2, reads EPEVTQTPSHQVTQMGQEVILRCVPISNHLYFYWYRQILGQKVEFLVSFYNNEISEKSEIFDDQFSVERPDGSNFTLKIRSTKLEDSAMYFCASLKTGRSGVNYGYTFGSGTRLTVV.

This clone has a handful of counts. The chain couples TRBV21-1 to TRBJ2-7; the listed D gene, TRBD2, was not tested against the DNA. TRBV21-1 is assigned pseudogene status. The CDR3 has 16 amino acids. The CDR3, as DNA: TGTGCCAGCCCCCGGGCTAGCGGGAAAAGCTCCTACGAGCAGTACTTC. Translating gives CASPRASGKSSYEQYF.

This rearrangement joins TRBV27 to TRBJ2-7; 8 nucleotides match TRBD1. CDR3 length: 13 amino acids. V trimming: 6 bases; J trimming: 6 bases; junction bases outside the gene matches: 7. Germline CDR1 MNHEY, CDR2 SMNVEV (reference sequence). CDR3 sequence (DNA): TGTGCCAGCAGCCCCAGGACAGGGACCGAGCAGTACTTC. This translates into CASSPRTGTEQYF.

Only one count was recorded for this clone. CDR3 nucleotides: TGTGCCAGCAGTGTCAACACCCCCCGTACCTACGAGCAGTACTTC. It specifies CASSVNTPRTYEQYF. The chain links TRBV2 to TRBJ2-7; D uncertain. The CDR3 is 15 residues long. CDR1 is SNHLY and CDR2 is FYNNEI in the germline V gene. V was cut by 4 bases and J by 2 bases, with 15 bases left in between.

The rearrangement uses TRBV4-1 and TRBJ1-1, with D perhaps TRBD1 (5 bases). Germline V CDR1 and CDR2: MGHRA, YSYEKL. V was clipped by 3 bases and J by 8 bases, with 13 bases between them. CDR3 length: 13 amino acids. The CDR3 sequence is CASSHGRQGEAFF. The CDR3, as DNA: TGCGCCAGCAGCCACGGACGGCAGGGCGAAGCTTTCTTT.

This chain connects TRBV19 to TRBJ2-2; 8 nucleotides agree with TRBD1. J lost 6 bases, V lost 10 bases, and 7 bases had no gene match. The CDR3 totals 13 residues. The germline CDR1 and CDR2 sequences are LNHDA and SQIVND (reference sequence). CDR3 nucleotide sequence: TGTGCCACGGAGGACAGGGTGGCCGGGGAGCTGTTTTTT. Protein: CATEDRVAGELFF. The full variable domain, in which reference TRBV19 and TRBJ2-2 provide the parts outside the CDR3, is DGGITQSPKYLFRKEGQNVTLSCEQNLNHDAMYWYRQDPGQGLRLIYYSQIVNDFQKGDIAEGYSVSREKKESFPLTVTSAQKNPTAFYLCATEDRVAGELFFGEGSRLTVL.

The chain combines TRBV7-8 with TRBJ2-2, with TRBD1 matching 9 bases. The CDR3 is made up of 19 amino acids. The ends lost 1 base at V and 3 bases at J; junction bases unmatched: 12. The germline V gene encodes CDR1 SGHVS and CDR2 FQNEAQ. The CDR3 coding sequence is TGTGCCAGCAGCTTAGGAAGCAGATGGGGACAGGGAGACACCGGGGAGCTGTTTTTT. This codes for CASSLGSRWGQGDTGELFF.

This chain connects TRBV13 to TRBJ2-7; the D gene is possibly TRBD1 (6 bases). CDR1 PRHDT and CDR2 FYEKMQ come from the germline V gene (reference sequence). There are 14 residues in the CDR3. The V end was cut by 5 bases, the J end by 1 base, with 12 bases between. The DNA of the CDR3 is TGTGCCAGCAGCATCCGGACAGTATCCTACGAGCAGTACTTC. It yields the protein CASSIRTVSYEQYF.

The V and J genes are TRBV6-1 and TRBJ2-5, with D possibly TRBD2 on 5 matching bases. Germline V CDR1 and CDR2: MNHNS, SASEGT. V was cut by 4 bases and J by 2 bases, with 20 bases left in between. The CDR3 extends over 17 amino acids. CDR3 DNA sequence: TGTGCCAGCAGTGGAGGGTGGGCCCTCGGCGTGCAAGAGACCCAGTACTTC. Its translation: CASSGGWALGVQETQYF.

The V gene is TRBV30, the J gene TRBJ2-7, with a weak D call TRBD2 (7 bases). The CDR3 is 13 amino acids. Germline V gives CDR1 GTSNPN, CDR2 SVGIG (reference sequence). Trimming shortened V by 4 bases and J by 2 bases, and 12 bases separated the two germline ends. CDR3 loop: CAWTVGGAYEQYF. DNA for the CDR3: TGTGCCTGGACCGTAGGGGGGGCCTACGAGCAGTACTTC.

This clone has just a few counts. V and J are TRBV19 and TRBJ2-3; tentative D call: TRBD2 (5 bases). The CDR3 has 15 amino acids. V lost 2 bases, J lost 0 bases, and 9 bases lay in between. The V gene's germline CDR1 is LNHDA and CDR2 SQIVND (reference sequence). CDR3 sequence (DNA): TGTGCCAGTAGTATACGACTAACCAGCACAGATACGCAGTATTTT. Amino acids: CASSIRLTSTDTQYF.

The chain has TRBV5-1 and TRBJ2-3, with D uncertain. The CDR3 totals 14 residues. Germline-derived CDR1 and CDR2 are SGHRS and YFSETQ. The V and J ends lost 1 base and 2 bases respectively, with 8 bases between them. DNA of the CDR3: TGCGCCAGCAGCTTGCTCCAGGTCACAGATACGCAGTATTTT. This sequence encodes CASSLLQVTDTQYF.

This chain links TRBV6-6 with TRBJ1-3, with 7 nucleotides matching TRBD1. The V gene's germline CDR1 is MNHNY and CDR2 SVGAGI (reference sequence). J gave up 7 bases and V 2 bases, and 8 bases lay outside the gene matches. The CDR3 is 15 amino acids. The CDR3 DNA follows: TGTGCCAGCAGTTACGGGACAGTAGGCCCGAACACCATATATTTT. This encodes CASSYGTVGPNTIYF.

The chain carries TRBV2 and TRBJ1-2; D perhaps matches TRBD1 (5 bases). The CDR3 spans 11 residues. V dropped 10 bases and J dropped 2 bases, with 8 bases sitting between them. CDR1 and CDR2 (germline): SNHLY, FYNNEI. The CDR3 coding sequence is TGTGCCACGACAGAGAACTATGGCTACACCTTC. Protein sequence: CATTENYGYTF.

The CDR3 DNA reads TGTGCCAGCAGAAAGACTAGCGGGGGCTCCTACGAGCAGTACTTC. This gives the protein CASRKTSGGSYEQYF. The V and J genes are TRBV7-9 and TRBJ2-7; 12 bases agree with TRBD2. Germline CDR1 SEHNR, CDR2 FQNEAQ (reference sequence). The J segment lost 0 bases and the V segment lost 6 bases, leaving 3 bases of the junction unmatched. The CDR3 extends over 15 amino acids.

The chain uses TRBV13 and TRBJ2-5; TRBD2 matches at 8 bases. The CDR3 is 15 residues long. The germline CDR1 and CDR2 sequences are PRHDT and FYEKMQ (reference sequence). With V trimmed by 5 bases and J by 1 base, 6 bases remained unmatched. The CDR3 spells CASSGQRGPQETQYF. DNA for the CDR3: TGTGCCAGCAGCGGCCAGCGGGGGCCCCAAGAGACCCAGTACTTC.

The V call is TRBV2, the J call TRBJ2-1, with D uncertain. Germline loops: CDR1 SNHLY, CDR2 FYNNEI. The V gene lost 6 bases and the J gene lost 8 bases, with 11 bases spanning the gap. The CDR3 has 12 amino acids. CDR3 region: CASRGGVDEQFF. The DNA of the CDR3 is TGTGCCAGCAGAGGCGGAGTCGATGAGCAGTTCTTC. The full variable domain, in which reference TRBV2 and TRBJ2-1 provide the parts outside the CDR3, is EPEVTQTPSHQVTQMGQEVILRCVPISNHLYFYWYRQILGQKVEFLVSFYNNEISEKSEIFDDQFSVERPDGSNFTLKIRSTKLEDSAMYFCASRGGVDEQFFGPGTRLTVL.

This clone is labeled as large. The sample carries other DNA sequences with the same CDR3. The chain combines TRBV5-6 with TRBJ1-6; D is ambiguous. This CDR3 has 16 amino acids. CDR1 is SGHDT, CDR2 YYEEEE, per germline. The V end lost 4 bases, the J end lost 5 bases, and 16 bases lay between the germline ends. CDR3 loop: CASSRNSRFHNSPLHF. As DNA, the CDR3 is TGTGCCAGCAGCCGTAACAGCAGGTTCCATAATTCACCCCTCCACTTT.

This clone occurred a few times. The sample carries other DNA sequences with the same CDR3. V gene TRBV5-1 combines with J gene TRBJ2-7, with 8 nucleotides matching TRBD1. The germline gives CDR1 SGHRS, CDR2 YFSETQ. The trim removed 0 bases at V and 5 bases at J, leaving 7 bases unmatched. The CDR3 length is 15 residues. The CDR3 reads CASSLAGQGAHEQYF. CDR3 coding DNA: TGCGCCAGCAGCTTGGCCGGGCAGGGGGCCCACGAGCAGTACTTC.

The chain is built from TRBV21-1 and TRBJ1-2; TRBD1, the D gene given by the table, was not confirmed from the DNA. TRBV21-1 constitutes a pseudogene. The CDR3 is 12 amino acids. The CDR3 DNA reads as TGTGCCAGCGGATCCGGACAGTGTGGCTACACCTTC. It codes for CASGSGQCGYTF.

Here the CDR3 reads CASSLGLASNEQFF. The CDR3 nucleotides read TGTGCCAGCAGCTTAGGACTAGCGAGCAATGAGCAGTTCTTC. V usage is TRBV11-2 and J usage is TRBJ2-1; 8 bases agree with TRBD2. Trimming at V came to 1 base and at J to 6 bases, leaving 2 bases not matched to a gene. The length of the CDR3 is 14 residues. Looked up from germline, CDR1 is SGHAT and CDR2 is FQNNGV.

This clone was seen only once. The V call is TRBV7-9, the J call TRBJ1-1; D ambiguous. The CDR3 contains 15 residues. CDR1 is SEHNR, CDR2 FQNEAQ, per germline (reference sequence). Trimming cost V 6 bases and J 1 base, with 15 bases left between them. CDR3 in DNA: TGTGCCAGCAGTTCGATCCCAGAGGCGAACACTGAAGCTTTCTTT. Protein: CASSSIPEANTEAFF.

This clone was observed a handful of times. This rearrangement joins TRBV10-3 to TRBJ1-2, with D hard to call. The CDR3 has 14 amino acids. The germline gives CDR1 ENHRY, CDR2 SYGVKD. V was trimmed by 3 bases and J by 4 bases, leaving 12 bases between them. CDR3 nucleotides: TGTGCCATCAGTGATATGTCCGGTTCCTATGGCTACACCTTC. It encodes CAISDMSGSYGYTF.

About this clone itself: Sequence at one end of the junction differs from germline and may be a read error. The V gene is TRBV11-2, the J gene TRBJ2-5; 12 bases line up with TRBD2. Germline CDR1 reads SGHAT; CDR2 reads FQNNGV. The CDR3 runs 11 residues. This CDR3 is CASTSGGALNF. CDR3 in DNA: TGTGCCAGCACTAGCGGGGGGGCCCTAAACTTC.

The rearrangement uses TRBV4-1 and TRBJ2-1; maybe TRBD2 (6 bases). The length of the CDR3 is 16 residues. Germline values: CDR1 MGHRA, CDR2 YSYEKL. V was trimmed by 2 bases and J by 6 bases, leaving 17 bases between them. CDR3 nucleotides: TGCGCCAGCAGCCAATCCCCTCTAGCGCAATTCAATGAGCAGTTCTTC. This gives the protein CASSQSPLAQFNEQFF.

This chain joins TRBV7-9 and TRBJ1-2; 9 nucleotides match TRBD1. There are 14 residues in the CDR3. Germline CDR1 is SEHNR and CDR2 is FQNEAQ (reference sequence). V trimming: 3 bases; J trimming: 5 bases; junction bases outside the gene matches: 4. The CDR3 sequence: CASSFGTGRYGYTF. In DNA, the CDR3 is TGTGCCAGCAGCTTCGGGACAGGGAGATATGGCTACACCTTC.